These 22 T cell receptor beta chains were sequenced from one sample in a study of T-cell memory formation after mild COVID-19. Each CDR3 protein gets one entry after TCRdb re-called the 5' RACE reads with MiXCR. The sample lists around 390,000 distinct CDR3 sequences, roughly 15% occurring once. Sequenced: PBMCs or a T cell subset sorted from them (not recorded which). The origin of the receptors is a man younger than 35 who had mild COVID-19 (a few samples of this study predate the infection). Cell type and time point are not known.

V is TRBV5-5 and J is TRBJ1-1; D unresolved. The ends were cut back, 3 bases at V and 8 bases at J, with 14 bases in the middle. The CDR3 runs to 13 residues. Germline CDR1 reads SGHKS; CDR2 reads YYEKEE (reference sequence). CDR3: CASSWEFRREAFF. CDR3 in DNA: TGTGCCAGCAGCTGGGAGTTCAGAAGAGAAGCTTTCTTT.

Only a few counts were recorded for this clonotype. The chain combines TRBV6-1 with TRBJ2-7; D gene uncertain. Trimming took 3 bases from V and 0 from J, leaving 12 bases between them. Germline CDR1 is MNHNS and CDR2 is SASEGT. This CDR3 spans 15 amino acids. The CDR3 protein is CASSDLRWSSYEQYF. CDR3 bases: TGTGCCAGCAGTGATTTACGGTGGAGCTCCTACGAGCAGTACTTC.

V is TRBV15 and J is TRBJ2-7; D unclear. V was trimmed by 3 bases and J by 2 bases, leaving 17 bases between them. Germline V CDR1 and CDR2: LNHNV, YYDKDF (reference sequence). There are 16 residues in the CDR3. The CDR3 protein is CATSRPFKLWAYEQYV. CDR3 DNA: TGTGCCACCAGCAGGCCCTTCAAGCTGTGGGCCTACGAGCAGTACGTC.

This clonotype came up once. V is TRBV3-1 and J is TRBJ2-1, with TRBD1 matching over 11 bases. Trimming took 1 base from V and 8 from J; bases not matched to a gene: 7. The CDR3 extends over 16 amino acids. Looked up from germline, CDR1 is LGHDT and CDR2 is YNNKEL (reference sequence). The CDR3, as DNA: TGTGCCAGCAGCCAAGCGAGGGACAGGGGGTTCGATGAGCAGTTCTTC. Translated: CASSQARDRGFDEQFF.

This clonotype occurred many times. The chain recombines TRBV19 with TRBJ1-6; 8 bases align to TRBD1. This CDR3 is built from 13 residues. Per the germline V gene, CDR1 is LNHDA and CDR2 is SQIVND (reference sequence). J was trimmed by 7 bases and V by 9 bases; bases with no gene match: 5. The CDR3 region is CASGQGGNSPLHF. The CDR3 DNA is TGTGCCAGCGGACAGGGCGGGAATTCACCCCTCCACTTT.

This clonotype was detected a few times. The gene calls are TRBV12-3 or TRBV12-4 and TRBJ2-5; D remains ambiguous. Trimming took 5 bases from V and 2 from J, leaving 12 bases between them. The CDR3 has 14 amino acids. CDR3 DNA: TGTGCCAGCAGTCAATCCCGGGTGCAAGAGACCCAGTACTTC. This gives the protein CASSQSRVQETQYF.

The sample holds a few counts of this clonotype. This chain uses TRBV7-2 with TRBJ1-3, with 8 bases fitting TRBD1. The CDR3 sequence is 15 residues long. Germline CDR1 is SGHTA and CDR2 is FQGNSA. With 5 bases clipped from V and 2 bases from J, the junction kept 5 bases outside the gene matches. CDR3 protein: CASSRETGAGNTIYF. DNA for the CDR3: TGTGCCAGCAGCAGAGAGACAGGGGCTGGAAACACCATATATTTT. Full variable domain (missing parts from reference TRBV7-2 and TRBJ1-3): GAGVSQSPSNKVTEKGKDVELRCDPISGHTALYWYRQSLGQGLEFLIYFQGNSAPDKSGLPSDRFSAERTGGSVSTLTIQRTQQEDSAVYLCASSRETGAGNTIYFGEGSWLTVV.

This clonotype was detected only a few times. The rearrangement uses TRBV5-6 and TRBJ1-2, with D perhaps TRBD1 (6 bases). The CDR3 length is 12 residues. The germline V gene has CDR1 SGHDT and CDR2 YYEEEE. The V end was cut by 1 base, the J end by 8 bases, with 9 bases between. The CDR3 here is CASSLWGGGYTF. CDR3 nucleotide sequence: TGTGCCAGCAGCTTGTGGGGGGGCGGCTACACCTTC. The variable domain in full, completed from reference TRBV5-6 and TRBJ1-2, reads DAGVTQSPTHLIKTRGQQVTLRCSPKSGHDTVSWYQQALGQGPQFIFQYYEEEERQRGNFPDRFSGHQFPNYSSELNVNALLLGDSALYLCASSLWGGGYTFGSGTRLTVV.

This clonotype was detected only a few times. The CDR3 loop reads CASSPRLAGSETQYF. CDR3 DNA: TGTGCCAGTAGTCCTAGACTAGCGGGGTCGGAGACCCAGTACTTC. The rearrangement links TRBV19 to TRBJ2-5, with 11 bases matching TRBD2. The CDR3 is 15 residues long. The germline V gene encodes CDR1 LNHDA and CDR2 SQIVND (reference sequence). The V and J ends lost 5 bases and 5 bases, in that order; junction bases with no gene match: 7.

This clonotype has just a few counts. The chain is built from TRBV14 and TRBJ2-5; no reliable D call. Trimming took off 0 bases at V and 2 bases at J, with 10 bases between the two ends. The CDR3 spans 15 residues. In germline, CDR1 is SGHDN, CDR2 FVKESK. This CDR3 is CASSQDRSMQETQYF. CDR3 coding DNA: TGTGCCAGCAGCCAAGATCGGAGCATGCAAGAGACCCAGTACTTC.

This clonotype came up a few times. The chain couples TRBV4-1 to TRBJ2-5; the match to TRBD2 covers 8 bases. CDR1 MGHRA and CDR2 YSYEKL come from the germline V gene. The CDR3 totals 15 residues. V shed 4 bases, J shed 1 base, and the junction held 5 bases outside the gene matches. CDR3 coding DNA: TGCGCCAGCAGCCCCGGGGGGGGAGGCCAAGAGACCCAGTACTTC. Translation gives CASSPGGGGQETQYF.

The chain couples TRBV5-1 to TRBJ2-5; no firm D call. In germline, CDR1 is SGHRS, CDR2 YFSETQ. The CDR3 consists of 15 residues. V was clipped by 0 bases and J by 3 bases, with 12 bases between them. The CDR3 sequence is CASSLDPAVKETQYF. The CDR3 DNA reads TGCGCCAGCAGCTTGGACCCGGCGGTCAAAGAGACCCAGTACTTC. Looking up the rest from reference TRBV5-1 and TRBJ2-5 gives the full variable domain: KAGVTQTPRYLIKTRGQQVTLSCSPISGHRSVSWYQQTPGQGLQFLFEYFSETQRNKGNFPGRFSGRQFSNSRSEMNVSTLELGDSALYLCASSLDPAVKETQYFGPGTRLLVL.

The chain carries TRBV12-3 or TRBV12-4 and TRBJ2-3; D not resolved. Trimming pared 5 bases from V and 0 bases from J, leaving 6 bases between. This CDR3 spans 13 amino acids. CDR3 bases: TGTGCCAGCAGTGAGAACAGCACAGATACGCAGTATTTT. Protein: CASSENSTDTQYF.

In this sample, this clonotype turned up many times. This chain links TRBV15 with TRBJ2-3; possibly TRBD1 for D (5 bases). Trimming took 7 bases from V and 3 from J, leaving 14 bases between them. The germline gives CDR1 LNHNV, CDR2 YYDKDF (reference sequence). The CDR3 loop spans 14 amino acids. The chain's CDR3 is CATKGSEETDTQYF. As DNA, the CDR3 is TGTGCCACCAAGGGGTCCGAGGAGACAGATACGCAGTATTTT.

The chain joins TRBV4-3 to TRBJ2-1; a possible D gene is TRBD2 (6 bases). CDR1 LGHNA and CDR2 YSLEER come from the germline V gene. Trimming took 0 bases from V and 7 from J, leaving 16 bases between them. The CDR3 covers 16 residues. This CDR3 is CASSQDGGAIGNEQFF. For the CDR3, the DNA is TGCGCCAGCAGCCAAGATGGAGGGGCAATCGGTAATGAGCAGTTCTTC.

The chain has TRBV5-6 and TRBJ2-1; D is possibly TRBD2 (5 bases). Per the germline V gene, CDR1 is SGHDT and CDR2 is YYEEEE. Trimming shortened V by 2 bases and J by 8 bases, and 17 bases separated the two germline ends. The CDR3 is made up of 15 amino acids. The CDR3 region is CASSLTGIQGYEQFF. The CDR3 DNA is TGTGCCAGCAGCTTAACCGGGATTCAAGGCTATGAGCAGTTCTTC. Combining the CDR3 with reference TRBV5-6 and TRBJ2-1 gives the whole variable domain DAGVTQSPTHLIKTRGQQVTLRCSPKSGHDTVSWYQQALGQGPQFIFQYYEEEERQRGNFPDRFSGHQFPNYSSELNVNALLLGDSALYLCASSLTGIQGYEQFFGPGTRLTVL.

In this sample, this clonotype turned up a few times. The V gene is TRBV7-6, the J gene TRBJ2-2; TRBD1 is a possible D gene (6 bases). The CDR3 has 18 amino acids. The germline V and J ends were trimmed by 5 bases and 6 bases, with 25 bases remaining between them. The germline CDR1 and CDR2 sequences are SGHVS and FNYEAQ. The CDR3 DNA is TGTGCCAGCAGCCGACCCGCACAGACAGGCACCGGACCCGGGGAGCTGTTTTTT. Encoded protein: CASSRPAQTGTGPGELFF.

This clonotype was picked up a small number of times. The genes are TRBV12-3 or TRBV12-4 and TRBJ1-2; 8 nucleotides line up with TRBD1. Trimming took 3 bases from V and 1 from J; bases not matched to a gene: 7. This CDR3 comprises 16 residues. CDR3 amino acids: CASSFTGGPRNYGYTF. For the CDR3, the DNA is TGTGCCAGCAGTTTCACAGGGGGTCCCCGTAACTATGGCTACACCTTC.

This clonotype has a handful of counts. The chain joins TRBV27 to TRBJ2-7; D might be TRBD1 (6 bases). The germline V gene has CDR1 MNHEY and CDR2 SMNVEV (reference sequence). CDR3 length equals 14 residues. V was cut by 6 bases and J by 3 bases, with 15 bases left in between. This chain's CDR3 is CASRAQGNGYEQYF. CDR3 nucleotides: TGTGCCAGCAGGGCACAGGGTAATGGCTACGAGCAGTACTTC.

The chain is built from TRBV6-5 and TRBJ1-4, with D possibly being TRBD1 (6 bases). Trimming removed 8 bases at V and 10 bases at J, with 14 bases between. The V gene's germline CDR1 is MNHEY and CDR2 SVGAGI. The CDR3 is made up of 12 amino acids. CDR3 nucleotide sequence: TGTGCCAGCGGGGACACGGAAACAAAACTGTTTTTT. As protein: CASGDTETKLFF.

The chain has TRBV20-1 and TRBJ1-2; D gene uncertain. Trimming left V 6 bases short and J 3 bases short, with 14 bases between. The CDR3 has 13 amino acids. Germline CDR1 reads DFQATT; CDR2 reads SNEGSKA (reference sequence). CDR3 sequence reads: CSAPPSGDYGYTF. CDR3 bases: TGCAGTGCGCCGCCTTCCGGGGACTATGGCTACACCTTC.

The chain combines TRBV29-1 with TRBJ1-1, with D perhaps matching TRBD1 (6 bases). CDR1 is SQVTM and CDR2 is ANQGSEA in the germline V gene. The CDR3 has 13 amino acids. Trimming took off 7 bases at V and 1 base at J, with 13 bases between the two ends. CDR3 DNA: TGCAGCGCTGGTCAGGGGCGGAACACTGAAGCTTTCTTT. It specifies CSAGQGRNTEAFF.